This is a list of T cell receptor beta chains from one sample in a study of control samples from healthy donors and cancer patients. Here immunoSEQ multiplex PCR was the method, and the copy in TCRdb shows in-frame clones only, minus some. The sample shows 85,000 to 120,000 clones, around 92% of them seen only once. Sequencing was performed on blood. These receptors originate from a young woman in good health. CDR3s include the opening cysteine and the closing phenylalanine or tryptophan. A D gene is named only where the DNA matches it firmly. For some rows the clone size is stated as once, few or many, or as a class when expanded; others skip it.

>once|TRBV6-1|TRBJ2-1|.
TGTGCCAGCAGTGAAGGCGTACGAGGCGATGAGCAGTTCTTC
CASSEGVRGDEQFF
>once|TRBV28|TRBJ1-5|.
TGTGCCAGCAGTTTAAGAAGGGAATTGCAGCCCCAGCATTTT
CASSLRRELQPQHF
>.|TRBV7-9|TRBJ1-1|.
TGTGCCAGCAGCTTATACGGTGGGGTGAACACTGAAGCTTTCTTT
CASSLYGGVNTEAFF
>.|TRBV18|TRBJ1-1|.
TGTGCCAGCTCACCGGGGACCCCATCTGAAGCTTTCTTT
CASSPGTPSEAFF
>once|TRBV1|TRBJ1-5|.
TGCACCAGCAGCCGGTTCGGGGAAAATCAGCCCCAGCATTTT
CTSSRFGENQPQHF
>.|TRBV6-5|TRBJ1-5|.
TGTGCCAGCAAGAGCAGGGATCTTCAGCCCCAGCATTTT
CASKSRDLQPQHF
>.|TRBV5-4|TRBJ2-1|.
TGTGCCAGCAGCTCGGGGCAGGGGAGTGAGCAGTTCTTC
CASSSGQGSEQFF
>once|TRBV30|TRBJ2-7|.
TGTGCCTGGAGTGAACAGTACGAGCAGTACTTC
CAWSEQYEQYF
>.|TRBV7-6|TRBJ2-7|TRBD2
TGTGCCAGCAGCAACGCGGCGGGACGGGAGGGAGTGGAGCAGTACTTC
CASSNAAGREGVEQYF
>once|TRBV7-2|TRBJ2-7|TRBD1
TGTGCCAGCAGTTCCCCGGGACAGGGTCCCCACGAGCAGTACTTC
CASSSPGQGPHEQYF
>.|TRBV3-1/TRBV3-2|TRBJ2-1|.
TGTGCCAGCAGCCCCGAAGACAGATACAATGAGCAGTTCTTC
CASSPEDRYNEQFF
>.|TRBV12-3/TRBV12-4|TRBJ2-1|.
TGTGCCAGCAGGTCCGGACTTCAATCCGAGCAGTTCTTC
CASRSGLQSEQFF
>.|TRBV12-3/TRBV12-4|TRBJ2-7|TRBD1
TGTGCCAGCAGCCCCGGGACAGGGAACGAGCAGTACTTC
CASSPGTGNEQYF
>.|TRBV24-1|TRBJ2-3|.
TGTGCCACCAGGGCCTCGGGCCCCGGGACAGATACGCAGTATTTT
CATRASGPGTDTQYF
>.|TRBV7-9|TRBJ2-3|.
TGTGCCAGCAGCCCCGCTGAAGATACGCAGTATTTT
CASSPAEDTQYF
>once|TRBV5-1|TRBJ2-1|TRBD2
TGCGCCAGCAGCTCCATACCTAGGACTAGAGGGGAGCAGTTCTTC
CASSSIPRTRGEQFF
>.|TRBV30|TRBJ2-3|.
TGTGCGAGGGGGCGGGAGAATGGAGATACGCAGTATTTT
CARGRENGDTQYF
>once|TRBV6-4|TRBJ2-1|TRBD2
TGTGCCAGCAGTTCCGTTACGGGGGGGATTAATGAGCAGTTCTTC
CASSSVTGGINEQFF
>.|TRBV19|TRBJ1-2|.
TGTGCCAGTAGTACTCTGGGTAAGGATGGCTACACCTTC
CASSTLGKDGYTF
>.|TRBV2|TRBJ2-1|.
TGTGCCACCCAGGCCGGTAATGAGCAGTTCTTC
CATQAGNEQFF
>.|TRBV4-1|TRBJ2-6|.
TGCGCCAGCAGCCAAGATCGCATATCTGGGGCCAACGTCCTGACTTTC
CASSQDRISGANVLTF
>.|TRBV24-1|TRBJ1-1|.
TGTGCCACCAGGGAGACAGGCCTGAACACTGAAGCTTTCTTT
CATRETGLNTEAFF
>.|TRBV28|TRBJ1-5|TRBD1
TGTGCCAGCAGTTTAGGACAGGTGAATCAGCCCCAGCATTTT
CASSLGQVNQPQHF
>.|TRBV6-6|TRBJ2-3|TRBD1
TGTGCCAGCAGACTCAGGGGGCAAGGCACAGATACGCAGTATTTT
CASRLRGQGTDTQYF
>.|TRBV11-2|TRBJ2-3|.
TGTGCCAGCAGCTCCTTGGGGAATACGCAGTATTTT
CASSSLGNTQYF
>.|TRBV19|TRBJ1-1|.
TGTGCCAGTAGGCCACTCGCGGGCACTGAAGCTTTCTTT
CASRPLAGTEAFF
>.|TRBV9|TRBJ2-7|.
TGTGCCAGCAGCTCTCGCCTAGGGTCCGAGCAGTACTTC
CASSSRLGSEQYF
>.|TRBV7-8|TRBJ2-7|.
TGTGCCAGCAGCTCGGGGCGGGGATCGGGCGAGCAGTACTTC
CASSSGRGSGEQYF
>.|TRBV24-1|TRBJ2-1|.
TGTGCCACCAGTGATCCCCAGGGTACTGAGCAGTTCTTC
CATSDPQGTEQFF
>.|TRBV28|TRBJ2-7|.
TGTGCCAGCGGGACAAGCACCTACGAGCAGTACTTC
CASGTSTYEQYF
>.|TRBV5-6|TRBJ2-7|.
TGTGCCAGCAGCTTATTTAACGGACCTTACTACGAGCAGTACTTC
CASSLFNGPYYEQYF
>.|TRBV23-1|TRBJ1-4|.
TGCGCCAGCAGTCAACTCGACGGACATAATGAAAAACTGTTTTTT
CASSQLDGHNEKLFF
>.|TRBV6-5|TRBJ1-2|.
TGTGCCAGCAGTTATCAGAATCCTCCCCGGGGCTACACCTTC
CASSYQNPPRGYTF
>.|TRBV29-1|TRBJ1-1|TRBD1
TGCAGCGTCAATGGACAGGGGACGAACACTGAAGCTTTCTTT
CSVNGQGTNTEAFF
>.|TRBV5-1|TRBJ2-5|.
TGCGCCAGCAGCCCCAACCAAGAGACCCAGTACTTC
CASSPNQETQYF
>few|TRBV5-6|TRBJ1-2|.
TGTGCCAGCAGCTTGATGGCAATAAATAACTATGGCTACACCTTC
CASSLMAINNYGYTF
>.|TRBV5-4|TRBJ1-1|TRBD1
TGTGCCAGCAGCCGTGGACAGGGGTTGGCTGAAGCTTTCTTT
CASSRGQGLAEAFF
>.|TRBV4-3|TRBJ1-2|.
TGCGCCAGCAGCCAAGGGTCAGGCTCCTATGGCTACACCTTC
CASSQGSGSYGYTF
>.|TRBV12-5|TRBJ1-1|.
TGTGCTAGTGGGATCGGGAGGTTGGACACTGAAGCTTTCTTT
CASGIGRLDTEAFF
>.|TRBV7-6|TRBJ2-7|.
TGTGCCAGCAGTGGGGAATCCTACGAGCAGTACTTC
CASSGESYEQYF
>.|TRBV6-4|TRBJ1-2|.
TGTGCCAGCAGTGACTCGGCGGCCCCGGGGTGGTCTGGCTACACCTTC
CASSDSAAPGWSGYTF
>.|TRBV19|TRBJ2-1|.
TGTGCCAGTAGTGCACCTGGGGGTAGGGCCTACAATGAGCAGTTCTTC
CASSAPGGRAYNEQFF